This is a list of T cell receptor beta chains from one sample in a study of blood T cell repertoires in COVID-19. The protocol was immunoSEQ multiplex PCR, while the TCRdb copy is restricted to in-frame clones and leaves out a portion. The sample contains more than 250,000 clones, about 89% of which appear only once. The sample comprised PBMCs or T cells enriched from blood (not recorded which). Source of these receptors: a woman under 40 who had recovered from COVID-19. Both conserved end residues are part of each CDR3. The order of the fields is clone size, V gene, J gene, D gene, CDR3 DNA, CDR3 protein. The D gene is left open where the match is weak. Clone size is not always given. Where it is, it says once, few, many or a class for expanded clones.

clone size: .
V gene: TRBV29-1
J gene: TRBJ2-5
D gene: .
CDR3 DNA: TGCAGCGTTGGAGCAGAGCGGGAGACCCAGTACTTC
CDR3 protein: CSVGAERETQYF

clone size: .
V gene: TRBV29-1
J gene: TRBJ1-2
D gene: TRBD1
CDR3 DNA: TGCAGCGTTGGGGACAGGGGTCGCTATGGCTACACCTTC
CDR3 protein: CSVGDRGRYGYTF

clone size: .
V gene: TRBV7-9
J gene: TRBJ2-7
D gene: .
CDR3 DNA: TGTGCCAGCAGTTCTGTTGCCGGGACAAGAAATTTCTACGAGCAGTACTTC
CDR3 protein: CASSSVAGTRNFYEQYF

clone size: .
V gene: TRBV10-3
J gene: TRBJ2-1
D gene: .
CDR3 DNA: TGTGCCATCAAGGGAGGCCCCAGCTCCTACAATGAGCAGTTCTTC
CDR3 protein: CAIKGGPSSYNEQFF

clone size: once
V gene: TRBV7-9
J gene: TRBJ1-2
D gene: TRBD1
CDR3 DNA: TGTGCCAGCAGCCGATATCCGGGACAGGGGGCGTATGGCTACACCTTC
CDR3 protein: CASSRYPGQGAYGYTF

clone size: .
V gene: TRBV6-5
J gene: TRBJ1-1
D gene: .
CDR3 DNA: TGTGCCAGCAGTTCCGGGACTATGGACCACACTGAAGCTTTCTTT
CDR3 protein: CASSSGTMDHTEAFF

clone size: .
V gene: TRBV6-5
J gene: TRBJ1-4
D gene: TRBD1
CDR3 DNA: TGTGCCAGCAGGGCCTTCGGACAGGCAAATGAAAAACTGTTTTTT
CDR3 protein: CASRAFGQANEKLFF

clone size: .
V gene: TRBV5-4
J gene: TRBJ1-3
D gene: .
CDR3 DNA: TGTGCCAGCAGCGCAGGACACTCTGGAAACACCATATATTTT
CDR3 protein: CASSAGHSGNTIYF

clone size: .
V gene: TRBV9
J gene: TRBJ2-1
D gene: TRBD2
CDR3 DNA: TGTGCCAGCAGTAGACTAGCGGAGTCCTACAATGAGCAGTTCTTC
CDR3 protein: CASSRLAESYNEQFF

clone size: .
V gene: TRBV5-1
J gene: TRBJ1-1
D gene: .
CDR3 DNA: TGCGCCAGCACCCTGAACCACGGGGGCACTGAAGCTTTCTTT
CDR3 protein: CASTLNHGGTEAFF

clone size: .
V gene: TRBV9
J gene: TRBJ2-7
D gene: .
CDR3 DNA: TGTGCCAGCAGCCCCGGGACATTGAGCTCCTACGAGCAGTACTTC
CDR3 protein: CASSPGTLSSYEQYF

clone size: .
V gene: TRBV11-2
J gene: TRBJ1-1
D gene: TRBD1
CDR3 DNA: TGTGCCAGCAGCCCGAGGGGACAGGGGAAAACTGAAGCTTTCTTT
CDR3 protein: CASSPRGQGKTEAFF

clone size: once
V gene: TRBV7-2
J gene: TRBJ2-5
D gene: .
CDR3 DNA: TGTGCCAGCAGCATCATGCGGGAGACCCAGTACTTC
CDR3 protein: CASSIMRETQYF

clone size: .
V gene: TRBV11-2
J gene: TRBJ1-1
D gene: .
CDR3 DNA: TGTGCCAGCAGTTCCCAGGGTTACAAAGCTTTCTTT
CDR3 protein: CASSSQGYKAFF

clone size: .
V gene: TRBV10-2
J gene: TRBJ2-7
D gene: TRBD1
CDR3 DNA: TGCGCCAGCGTGGGACAGGGGGCCTACGAGCAGTACTTC
CDR3 protein: CASVGQGAYEQYF

clone size: .
V gene: TRBV9
J gene: TRBJ1-2
D gene: .
CDR3 DNA: TGTGCCAGCAGCGTAGGAAGAGCTTCTAACTATGGCTACACCTTC
CDR3 protein: CASSVGRASNYGYTF

clone size: .
V gene: TRBV12-3/TRBV12-4
J gene: TRBJ1-1
D gene: .
CDR3 DNA: TGTGCCAGCAATATGAACACTGAAGCTTTCTTT
CDR3 protein: CASNMNTEAFF

clone size: .
V gene: TRBV28
J gene: TRBJ2-7
D gene: .
CDR3 DNA: TGTGCCAGCAGTCCCCCCCCCGGGCAGGGCCCCGGGCAGTACTTC
CDR3 protein: CASSPPPGQGPGQYF

clone size: .
V gene: TRBV11-1
J gene: TRBJ2-7
D gene: .
CDR3 DNA: TGTGCCAGCAGCTCACGGTCACGGGGCTCCTACGAGCAGTACTTC
CDR3 protein: CASSSRSRGSYEQYF

clone size: .
V gene: TRBV15
J gene: TRBJ1-2
D gene: TRBD1
CDR3 DNA: TGTGCCACCAGCAGAGATTGGGTCCGACAGGGGGCCAACTATGGCTACACCTTC
CDR3 protein: CATSRDWVRQGANYGYTF

clone size: few
V gene: TRBV19
J gene: TRBJ2-1
D gene: .
CDR3 DNA: TGTGCCAGTAGTTTAACTTGGTACAATGAGCAGTTCTTC
CDR3 protein: CASSLTWYNEQFF

clone size: .
V gene: TRBV28
J gene: TRBJ1-2
D gene: TRBD1
CDR3 DNA: TGTGCCAGCAGTGGACAGGAAAGGTCGCTTGGCTACACCTTC
CDR3 protein: CASSGQERSLGYTF

clone size: once
V gene: TRBV5-8
J gene: TRBJ1-1
D gene: .
CDR3 DNA: TGTGCCAGCAGCTTGGGAAGGGGGGGGAGCACTGAAGCTTTCTTT
CDR3 protein: CASSLGRGGSTEAFF

clone size: .
V gene: TRBV6-5
J gene: TRBJ1-1
D gene: TRBD1
CDR3 DNA: TGTGCCAGCAGCCCCGACAGGGACACTGAAGCTTTCTTT
CDR3 protein: CASSPDRDTEAFF

clone size: .
V gene: TRBV28
J gene: TRBJ1-2
D gene: TRBD1
CDR3 DNA: TGTGCCAGCAGTTTAGGGACAGGGGTTGGCTACACCTTC
CDR3 protein: CASSLGTGVGYTF

clone size: once
V gene: TRBV5-5
J gene: TRBJ1-1
D gene: .
CDR3 DNA: TGTGCCAGCAGCTCCAGTCCGGGGACACTACCCACACTAGGGGCTTTCTTT
CDR3 protein: CASSSSPGTLPTLGAFF

clone size: .
V gene: TRBV6-6
J gene: TRBJ1-5
D gene: .
CDR3 DNA: TGTGCCAGCAGTCCCCAGCAGGGAGGAGGCAATCAGCCCCAGCATTTT
CDR3 protein: CASSPQQGGGNQPQHF

clone size: .
V gene: TRBV19
J gene: TRBJ1-2
D gene: .
CDR3 DNA: TGTGCCAGTACCATTTTGGGGGGCTATGGCTACACCTTC
CDR3 protein: CASTILGGYGYTF

clone size: .
V gene: TRBV18
J gene: TRBJ2-7
D gene: .
CDR3 DNA: TGTGCCAGCTCACCCTTCCCGGGGGTACCCTCCTACGAGCAGTACTTC
CDR3 protein: CASSPFPGVPSYEQYF

clone size: .
V gene: TRBV28
J gene: TRBJ1-1
D gene: .
CDR3 DNA: TGTGCCAGCAGTCCACCCCCTGCGGGCGCGAACACTGAAGCTTTCTTT
CDR3 protein: CASSPPPAGANTEAFF

clone size: few
V gene: TRBV9
J gene: TRBJ2-7
D gene: TRBD1
CDR3 DNA: TGTGCCAGCAGCGTAGGCCGGGACAGCTTTTACGAGCAGTACTTC
CDR3 protein: CASSVGRDSFYEQYF

clone size: .
V gene: TRBV6-4
J gene: TRBJ1-2
D gene: .
CDR3 DNA: TGTGCCAGCAGTGGCAACTACCCCTATGGCTACACCTTC
CDR3 protein: CASSGNYPYGYTF

clone size: .
V gene: TRBV5-1
J gene: TRBJ2-3
D gene: TRBD1
CDR3 DNA: TGCGCCAGCAGCTTGGGGACAGGGGAAACAGATACGCAGTATTTT
CDR3 protein: CASSLGTGETDTQYF

clone size: .
V gene: TRBV5-5
J gene: TRBJ1-5
D gene: .
CDR3 DNA: TGTGCCAGCAGCTTGGATTACTGGTTGGGCAATCAGCCCCAGCATTTT
CDR3 protein: CASSLDYWLGNQPQHF

clone size: .
V gene: TRBV12-2
J gene: TRBJ1-2
D gene: .
CDR3 DNA: TGTGCAAGTCGCTTAGGAGGGGGCAGGTTCTATGGCTACACCTTC
CDR3 protein: CASRLGGGRFYGYTF

clone size: .
V gene: TRBV5-1
J gene: TRBJ2-7
D gene: TRBD1
CDR3 DNA: TGCGCCAGCAGCCCCGAGAGGGGGCGCCCATACGAGCAGTACTTC
CDR3 protein: CASSPERGRPYEQYF

clone size: .
V gene: TRBV18
J gene: TRBJ2-7
D gene: .
CDR3 DNA: TGTGCCAGCTCACCACCTCAGGGTATGTACGAGCAGTACTTC
CDR3 protein: CASSPPQGMYEQYF

clone size: .
V gene: TRBV6-2/TRBV6-3
J gene: TRBJ2-3
D gene: .
CDR3 DNA: TGTGCCAGCAGTACGGTGGTACTCACAGATACGCAGTATTTT
CDR3 protein: CASSTVVLTDTQYF

clone size: .
V gene: TRBV5-1
J gene: TRBJ1-1
D gene: .
CDR3 DNA: TGCGCCAGCAGAAGAGGGACAGAAGCTTTCTTT
CDR3 protein: CASRRGTEAFF

clone size: .
V gene: TRBV3-1/TRBV3-2
J gene: TRBJ2-3
D gene: TRBD2
CDR3 DNA: TGTGCCAGCAGACCCGGGGGAGCGGGGGGAGCCACAGATACGCAGTATTTT
CDR3 protein: CASRPGGAGGATDTQYF

clone size: .
V gene: TRBV5-5
J gene: TRBJ1-2
D gene: TRBD1
CDR3 DNA: TGTGCCAGCAGCTTCCCGGGACAGGAGTATGGCTACACCTTC
CDR3 protein: CASSFPGQEYGYTF

clone size: .
V gene: TRBV10-3
J gene: TRBJ1-6
D gene: TRBD1
CDR3 DNA: TGTGCCACCCAAAGACAGGGACAAGGAGCCTCGGATTCACCCCTCCACTTT
CDR3 protein: CATQRQGQGASDSPLHF

clone size: .
V gene: TRBV29-1
J gene: TRBJ1-1
D gene: .
CDR3 DNA: TGCAGCGTTGGGGGGGGAGGACCGACTGAAGCTTTCTTT
CDR3 protein: CSVGGGGPTEAFF

clone size: .
V gene: TRBV12-3/TRBV12-4
J gene: TRBJ1-2
D gene: .
CDR3 DNA: TGTGCCAGCCTGGGGGGCTATGGCTACACCTTC
CDR3 protein: CASLGGYGYTF

clone size: .
V gene: TRBV14
J gene: TRBJ2-1
D gene: TRBD2
CDR3 DNA: TGTGCCAGCAGCCAGAGCTGGCTAGCGGGGGCGAATGAGCAGTTCTTC
CDR3 protein: CASSQSWLAGANEQFF

clone size: .
V gene: TRBV7-2
J gene: TRBJ2-3
D gene: TRBD2
CDR3 DNA: TGTGCCAGCAGCTTAGGGTACACAGCGGGGGGCACAGATACGCAGTATTTT
CDR3 protein: CASSLGYTAGGTDTQYF

clone size: .
V gene: TRBV5-1
J gene: TRBJ2-5
D gene: TRBD2
CDR3 DNA: TGCGCCAGCAGCTTAGCGACTAGCGGGGGGGCTCAAGGAGAGACCCAGTACTTC
CDR3 protein: CASSLATSGGAQGETQYF

clone size: .
V gene: TRBV11-3
J gene: TRBJ2-3
D gene: .
CDR3 DNA: TGTGCCAGCTCCCCGGCTGAGGAGAGAGGTACGCAGTATTTT
CDR3 protein: CASSPAEERGTQYF

clone size: .
V gene: TRBV5-1
J gene: TRBJ1-6
D gene: .
CDR3 DNA: TGCGCCAGCAGCTTGGCCGTCGGTTCACCCCTCCACTTT
CDR3 protein: CASSLAVGSPLHF

clone size: .
V gene: TRBV27
J gene: TRBJ2-7
D gene: .
CDR3 DNA: TGTGCCAGCAGTCGAAAGGGGGTTACGGACGAGCAGTACTTC
CDR3 protein: CASSRKGVTDEQYF

clone size: .
V gene: TRBV7-9
J gene: TRBJ2-1
D gene: TRBD1
CDR3 DNA: TGTGCCAGCAGTTCTTTAACTCCCCCGACAGGGATTAACAATGAGCAGTTCTTC
CDR3 protein: CASSSLTPPTGINNEQFF

clone size: .
V gene: TRBV28
J gene: TRBJ2-7
D gene: .
CDR3 DNA: TGTGCCAGCAGTTTCACGGTCCGCGAGCAGTACTTC
CDR3 protein: CASSFTVREQYF

clone size: .
V gene: TRBV5-1
J gene: TRBJ2-2
D gene: TRBD1
CDR3 DNA: TGCGCCAGCAGCTTGCCCGGGACAGGGAACACCGGGGAGCTGTTTTTT
CDR3 protein: CASSLPGTGNTGELFF

clone size: .
V gene: TRBV7-9
J gene: TRBJ2-2
D gene: .
CDR3 DNA: TGTGCCAGCAGCTTATGGGGCGGCTCGAACACCGGGGAGCTGTTTTTT
CDR3 protein: CASSLWGGSNTGELFF

clone size: .
V gene: TRBV19
J gene: TRBJ1-5
D gene: TRBD1
CDR3 DNA: TGTGCCAGTAGTATATTGGGGGGACAGGAAGTTCAGCCCCAGCATTTT
CDR3 protein: CASSILGGQEVQPQHF

clone size: .
V gene: TRBV11-2
J gene: TRBJ2-3
D gene: .
CDR3 DNA: TGTGCCAGCAGCATCCTAGCAGATACGCAGTATTTT
CDR3 protein: CASSILADTQYF

clone size: .
V gene: TRBV6-1
J gene: TRBJ2-7
D gene: TRBD1
CDR3 DNA: TGTGCCAGCAGTGAGAGCCGGACAGGGGTTCGCGAGCAGTACTTC
CDR3 protein: CASSESRTGVREQYF